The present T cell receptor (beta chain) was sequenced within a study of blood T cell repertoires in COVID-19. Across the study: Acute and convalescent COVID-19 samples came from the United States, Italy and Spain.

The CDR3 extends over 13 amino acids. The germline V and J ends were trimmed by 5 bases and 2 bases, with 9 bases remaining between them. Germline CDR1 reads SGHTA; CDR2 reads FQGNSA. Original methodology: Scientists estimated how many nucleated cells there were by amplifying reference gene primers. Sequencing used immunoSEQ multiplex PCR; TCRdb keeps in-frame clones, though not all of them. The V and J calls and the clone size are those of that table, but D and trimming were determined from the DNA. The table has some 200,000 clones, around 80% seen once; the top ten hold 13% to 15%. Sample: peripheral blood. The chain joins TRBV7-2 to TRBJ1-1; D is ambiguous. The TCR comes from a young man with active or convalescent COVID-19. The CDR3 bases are TGTGCCAGCAGCGTCCAGATTAACACTGAAGCTTTCTTT. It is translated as CASSVQINTEAFF.